This T cell receptor beta chain is drawn from a study of blood T cell repertoires in COVID-19. Overall study context: COVID-19 samples, acute and convalescent, were from the United States, Italy and Spain.

Per the original data handling: Reference gene primers were amplified, and this amplification served to estimate nucleated cell counts. TCRdb keeps only in-frame clones here, not all; method: immunoSEQ multiplex PCR. D and trimming come from the DNA, and the V and J calls and clone size come from that table. The sample lists about 130,000 clones; 70% to 90% were seen once. The length of the CDR3 is 15 residues. Germline V gives CDR1 MDHEN, CDR2 SYDVKM. Trimming removed 6 bases from V and 7 bases from J; junction bases left unmatched: 5. Assignment of participants to cohorts was predicated upon participant-reported clinical history. Two consecutive negative NP/OP PCR tests, clearance, or resolved symptoms defined Cohort 3 recovery.

The genes are TRBV28 and TRBJ2-1, with 14 bases that match TRBD2. The sequencing input was PBMCs or T cells enriched from blood (not recorded which). The receptor comes from a man aged 50 to 59 who had recovered from COVID-19. CDR3 region: CASRTSGRAKNEQFF. CDR3 bases: TGTGCCAGCAGGACTAGCGGGAGGGCCAAAAATGAGCAGTTCTTC.